The 26 T cell receptor beta chains in this list originate from one sample, sequenced in a study of beta chain features in type 1 diabetes. The investigators reverse transcribed all of the isolated RNA, so they sequenced expressed TCRB transcripts. Method: immunoSEQ multiplex PCR; TCRdb's copy keeps in-frame clones and lacks some. The sample has about 360,000 clones; around 12% are singletons. Sequencing used naive CD4+ T cells from blood. The receptors come from a man between 18 and 35 years old in good health.

V is TRBV5-1 and J is TRBJ1-5, with D possibly being TRBD1 (5 bases). The germline V gene has CDR1 SGHRS and CDR2 YFSETQ. There are 15 residues in the CDR3. Trimming pared 1 base from V and 4 bases from J, leaving 12 bases between. The chain's CDR3 is CASSLSGARNQPQHF. CDR3 nucleotides: TGCGCCAGCAGCTTGAGCGGGGCCCGTAATCAGCCCCAGCATTTT.

The chain employs TRBV6-5 and TRBJ2-7, with 7 bases that match TRBD1. Germline V gene lookup returns CDR1 MNHEY and CDR2 SVGAGI. CDR3 length: 14 amino acids. V shed 5 bases, J shed 3 bases, and the junction held 7 bases outside the gene matches. CDR3 DNA: TGTGCCAGCAGTACGGGGACAGACCGCTACGAGCAGTACTTC. This sequence encodes CASSTGTDRYEQYF.

The chain is built from TRBV30 and TRBJ1-6; a weak D match, TRBD1 (6 bases). Germline V CDR1 and CDR2: GTSNPN, SVGIG (reference sequence). The CDR3 is 15 amino acids. V was shortened by 3 bases and J by 4 bases, with 13 bases between the two germline ends. In DNA form, the CDR3 reads TGTGCCTGGAGCCCAGACAGGATTTATAATTCACCCCTCCACTTT. Its translation: CAWSPDRIYNSPLHF.

This clone was detected a few times. The V call is TRBV6-5, the J call TRBJ1-5, with unresolved D. Trimming cost V 4 bases and J 4 bases, with 8 bases left between them. CDR3 length equals 13 residues. The germline V gene has CDR1 MNHEY and CDR2 SVGAGI. CDR3 bases: TGTGCCAGCAGTTTCTACAGAAATCAGCCCCAGCATTTT. Translating gives CASSFYRNQPQHF.

In this sample, this clone turned up a few times. The chain has TRBV6-5 and TRBJ2-5; TRBD2 matches at 9 bases. The CDR3 consists of 16 residues. Germline V CDR1 and CDR2: MNHEY, SVGAGI. V trimming: 1 base; J trimming: 5 bases; junction bases outside the gene matches: 8. The CDR3 loop is CASSYLSGRTEETQYF. The CDR3 coding sequence is TGTGCCAGCAGTTACTTAAGCGGGAGGACGGAGGAGACCCAGTACTTC.

This clone was detected only a few times. The chain has TRBV28 and TRBJ2-1; 7 nucleotides agree with TRBD2. The CDR3 loop spans 15 amino acids. Germline loops: CDR1 MDHEN, CDR2 SYDVKM. V lost 8 bases and J lost 3; bases outside the gene matches: 10. The CDR3 coding sequence is TGTGCCAGCGCAGCGGGGATCCTCTACTACAATGAGCAGTTCTTC. Its protein is CASAAGILYYNEQFF.

This clone was seen only a few times. The chain links TRBV7-2 to TRBJ2-5; possibly TRBD1 for D (6 bases). Trimming left V 1 base short and J 2 bases short, with 11 bases between. The germline CDR1 and CDR2 sequences are SGHTA and FQGNSA. CDR3 length: 15 residues. In nucleotides, the CDR3 is TGTGCCAGCAGCTTAGGTGGGACAAATCAAGAGACCCAGTACTTC. It is translated as CASSLGGTNQETQYF.

The CDR3 nucleotides are TGTGCCAGCAGTGGCGGCGGGCAGGCACCCTCTGGGGCCAACGTCCTGACTTTC. Its protein is CASSGGGQAPSGANVLTF. The gene calls are TRBV6-1 and TRBJ2-6, with D possibly matching TRBD2 (5 bases). CDR3 size: 18 residues. With 4 bases removed from V and 0 bases from J, the gap between germline ends came to 16 bases. The germline gives CDR1 MNHNS, CDR2 SASEGT.

The chain carries TRBV5-1 and TRBJ2-7; D is perhaps TRBD1 (6 bases). Per germline, CDR1 SGHRS and CDR2 YFSETQ. V gave up 2 bases and J gave up 4 bases, with 7 bases separating them. This CDR3 region has 12 residues. CDR3 in amino acids: CASSLQGYEQYF. The CDR3 bases are TGCGCCAGCAGCTTACAGGGATACGAGCAGTACTTC.

This clone was observed a handful of times. The J gene is TRBJ2-7, the V gene TRBV5-1, with D unresolved. The CDR3 extends over 11 amino acids. Germline CDR1 SGHRS, CDR2 YFSETQ. V was pared by 7 bases and J by 3 bases, with 8 bases between. CDR3 residues: CASLSNYEQYF. The CDR3 coding sequence is TGCGCCAGCCTCAGTAACTACGAGCAGTACTTC.

The chain employs TRBV7-6 and TRBJ2-7; D is ambiguous. The CDR3 spans 11 residues. V shed 4 bases and J shed 8 bases, with 9 bases lying between them. Germline lookup yields CDR1 SGHVS and CDR2 FNYEAQ. The DNA for the CDR3 is TGTGCCAGCAGCTCCCGAGGCAAGCAGTACTTC. This codes for CASSSRGKQYF.

This clone occurred a few times. This rearrangement joins TRBV7-2 to TRBJ2-7; D gene unclear. Germline V gene sequence: CDR1 SGHTA, CDR2 FQGNSA. The CDR3 has 13 residues. V was shortened by 5 bases and J by 0 bases, with 8 bases between the two germline ends. The CDR3 sequence is CASSNSFSYEQYF. The CDR3 bases are TGTGCCAGCAGCAACAGCTTCTCCTACGAGCAGTACTTC.

The chain joins TRBV7-9 to TRBJ2-5; D perhaps matches TRBD2 (6 bases). This CDR3 region has 15 residues. Deletions cut 3 bases from V and 5 bases from J, with 16 bases between. CDR1 SEHNR and CDR2 FQNEAQ come from the germline V gene (reference sequence). The CDR3 protein is CASSLGETSRETQYF. For the CDR3, the DNA is TGTGCCAGCAGCTTGGGGGAAACTAGCCGGGAGACCCAGTACTTC. Full variable domain (rest looked up from reference TRBV7-9 and TRBJ2-5): DTGVSQNPRHKITKRGQNVTFRCDPISEHNRLYWYRQTLGQGPEFLTYFQNEAQLEKSRLLSDRFSAERPKGSFSTLEIQRTEQGDSAMYLCASSLGETSRETQYFGPGTRLLVL.

The CDR3 coding sequence is TGTGCCAGCAGTTTATTCTCCCCTAGAACTGAGCAGTTCTTC. Amino acid sequence: CASSLFSPRTEQFF. V gene TRBV27 combines with J gene TRBJ2-1; no firm D call. Germline CDR1 and CDR2: MNHEY and SMNVEV (reference sequence). The germline V and J ends were trimmed by 1 base and 9 bases, with 13 bases remaining between them. CDR3 length equals 14 residues.

This clone was seen a few times. The chain links TRBV29-1 to TRBJ2-1; TRBD1 matches at 7 bases. V trimming: 6 bases; J trimming: 3 bases; junction bases outside the gene matches: 2. The CDR3 spans 12 residues. Germline V gene data show CDR1 as SQVTM and CDR2 as ANQGSEA. The chain's CDR3 is CSVGDSYNEQFF. As DNA, the CDR3 is TGCAGCGTGGGGGACAGCTACAATGAGCAGTTCTTC.

This clone has more than one count but fewer than ten. The V gene is TRBV30, the J gene TRBJ1-1; D is unclear. This CDR3 contains 13 residues. Trimming removed 1 base from V and 0 bases from J, with 6 bases in between. CDR1 and CDR2 (germline): GTSNPN, SVGIG (reference sequence). The CDR3 spells CAWSAKLNTEAFF. The CDR3 DNA reads as TGTGCCTGGAGTGCAAAATTGAACACTGAAGCTTTCTTT. The whole variable domain, remainder taken from reference TRBV30 and TRBJ1-1, is SQTIHQWPATLVQPVGSPLSLECTVEGTSNPNLYWYRQAAGRGLQLLFYSVGIGQISSEVPQNLSASRPQDRQFILSSKKLLLSDSGFYLCAWSAKLNTEAFFGQGTRLTVV.

This clone was picked up a small number of times. The V and J genes are TRBV19 and TRBJ2-1; 7 bases map to TRBD2. The germline gives CDR1 LNHDA, CDR2 SQIVND (reference sequence). The length of the CDR3 is 14 residues. V gave up 4 bases and J gave up 7 bases; unmatched junction bases: 7. As DNA, the CDR3 is TGTGCCAGTAGTAAAGGGCTAGCGGCAAATGAGCAGTTCTTC. Protein: CASSKGLAANEQFF.

This chain uses TRBV7-6 with TRBJ2-1, with TRBD1 as a possible D gene (5 bases). V lost 1 base and J lost 4, with 8 bases in between. Germline V gene sequence: CDR1 SGHVS, CDR2 FNYEAQ. The length of the CDR3 is 14 residues. The CDR3 DNA is TGTGCCAGCAGCTTAGAGGACAAGTACAATGAGCAGTTCTTC. This translates into CASSLEDKYNEQFF.

The chain carries TRBV2 and TRBJ2-7; 11 bases line up with TRBD2. Germline V gene sequence: CDR1 SNHLY, CDR2 FYNNEI. The V segment lost 6 bases and the J segment 3 bases; nucleotides outside the gene matches: 4. CDR3 length equals 14 residues. The CDR3: CASRGTSGLYEQYF. As DNA, the CDR3 is TGTGCCAGCAGAGGGACTAGCGGCCTCTACGAGCAGTACTTC.

The chain couples TRBV2 to TRBJ1-1, with D unresolved. Germline CDR1 and CDR2: SNHLY and FYNNEI. The length of the CDR3 is 14 residues. V shed 2 bases and J shed 6 bases, with 13 bases lying between them. The CDR3 region is CASSEREGGSEAFF. CDR3 nucleotides: TGTGCCAGCAGTGAAAGGGAGGGTGGTTCTGAAGCTTTCTTT. Looking up the rest from reference TRBV2 and TRBJ1-1 gives the full variable domain: EPEVTQTPSHQVTQMGQEVILRCVPISNHLYFYWYRQILGQKVEFLVSFYNNEISEKSEIFDDQFSVERPDGSNFTLKIRSTKLEDSAMYFCASSEREGGSEAFFGQGTRLTVV.

The chain employs TRBV5-1 and TRBJ2-2; the match to TRBD2 covers 15 bases. CDR1 is SGHRS, CDR2 YFSETQ, per germline. V trimming: 4 bases; J trimming: 5 bases; junction bases outside the gene matches: 3. CDR3 length: 16 residues. The CDR3 loop is CASSQGTSGRTGELFF. The CDR3 DNA reads TGCGCCAGCAGCCAGGGGACTAGCGGGAGGACCGGGGAGCTGTTTTTT. Supplemented by reference TRBV5-1 and TRBJ2-2, the full variable domain reads KAGVTQTPRYLIKTRGQQVTLSCSPISGHRSVSWYQQTPGQGLQFLFEYFSETQRNKGNFPGRFSGRQFSNSRSEMNVSTLELGDSALYLCASSQGTSGRTGELFFGEGSRLTVL.

V usage is TRBV7-2 and J usage is TRBJ2-7, with 10 bases matching TRBD2. Trimming cost V 5 bases and J 3 bases; bases outside gene matches: 7. The germline CDR1 and CDR2 sequences are SGHTA and FQGNSA. The CDR3 is 15 amino acids. Here the CDR3 reads CASSTQGLALYEQYF. DNA of the CDR3: TGTGCCAGCAGCACGCAGGGACTAGCGCTCTACGAGCAGTACTTC.

This clone was found a few times. The J gene is TRBJ1-1, the V gene TRBV4-1; no clear D. Trimming took off 0 bases at V and 0 bases at J, with 11 bases between the two ends. This CDR3 contains 16 residues. Per germline, CDR1 MGHRA and CDR2 YSYEKL. CDR3 in DNA: TGCGCCAGCAGCCAAGATAGCAGAGTTATGAACACTGAAGCTTTCTTT. Translating gives CASSQDSRVMNTEAFF.

In this sample, this clone turned up a few times. This chain connects TRBV28 to TRBJ2-7; D gene uncertain. With 8 bases removed from V and 5 bases from J, the gap between germline ends came to 16 bases. Germline assignment: CDR1 MDHEN and CDR2 SYDVKM. The CDR3 is 13 amino acids. The DNA for the CDR3 is TGTGCCAGCCTCAGCCCCCTGAGCGACGAGCAGTACTTC. Amino acid sequence: CASLSPLSDEQYF.

This clone was counted only a few times. This chain joins TRBV4-3 and TRBJ2-1, with D perhaps matching TRBD2 (5 bases). The V and J ends lost 2 bases and 8 bases respectively, with 13 bases between them. CDR3 length equals 14 residues. Per the germline V gene, CDR1 is LGHNA and CDR2 is YSLEER. CDR3 sequence: CASSQFSSRDEQFF. The CDR3 nucleotides are TGCGCCAGCAGCCAATTCTCTAGCCGCGATGAGCAGTTCTTC.

The chain employs TRBV15 and TRBJ2-3; D may be TRBD2 (5 bases). Trimming shortened V by 5 bases and J by 0 bases, and 12 bases separated the two germline ends. The germline CDR1 and CDR2 sequences are LNHNV and YYDKDF (reference sequence). CDR3 length: 15 amino acids. The CDR3 nucleotides read TGTGCCACCAGCCCCCGTGAGGGCAGCACAGATACGCAGTATTTT. It encodes CATSPREGSTDTQYF. Variable domain in full (rest from reference TRBV15 and TRBJ2-3): DAMVIQNPRYQVTQFGKPVTLSCSQTLNHNVMYWYQQKSSQAPKLLFHYYDKDFNNEADTPDNFQSRRPNTSFCFLDIRSPGLGDTAMYLCATSPREGSTDTQYFGPGTRLTVL.